These 32 T cell receptor beta chains originate from one sample sequenced in a study of shared clonotypes between healthy human individuals. TCRdb's copy holds only in-frame clones and misses some; the assay was immunoSEQ multiplex PCR. Among 950,000 to 1,200,000 clones listed, approximately 80% were seen once. The sequenced sample consisted of memory CD4+ T cells from PBMCs. Subset here: CD45RA-negative fraction. These receptors originate from a man aged 18 to 30 in good health. Some clones in this sample may be carry-over from other donors' samples.

This clone was seen a few times. CDR3 protein: CASSVGGGIYNEQFF. DNA of the CDR3: TGTGCCAGCAGCGTAGGGGGCGGGATCTACAATGAGCAGTTCTTC. This sequence joins TRBV9 and TRBJ2-1; tentative D call: TRBD2 (6 bases). The germline V gene encodes CDR1 SGDLS and CDR2 YYNGEE. The CDR3 spans 15 residues. V dropped 0 bases and J dropped 3 bases, with 10 bases sitting between them.

This clone was seen a single time. This chain uses TRBV5-6 with TRBJ2-7; TRBD2 might be the D (6 bases). The CDR3 loop spans 16 amino acids. CDR1 and CDR2 from the germline V gene are SGHDT and YYEEEE. V lost 3 bases and J lost 2, with 18 bases in between. CDR3 nucleotide sequence: TGTGCCAGCAGCTCCTCGGGGGTTAGATTACCCTACGAGCAGTACTTC. It translates to CASSSSGVRLPYEQYF.

V usage is TRBV7-3 and J usage is TRBJ2-1, with a weak D call TRBD1 (5 bases). Trimming shortened V by 5 bases and J by 9 bases, and 14 bases separated the two germline ends. The CDR3 spans 13 residues. Germline assignment: CDR1 SGHTA and CDR2 FQGTGA. The CDR3 here is CASSPNTQGEQFF. CDR3 in DNA: TGTGCCAGCAGCCCGAACACCCAGGGTGAGCAGTTCTTC.

This clone was recorded at least ten times. The chain links TRBV6-5 to TRBJ2-5; D unresolved. The germline CDR1 and CDR2 sequences are MNHEY and SVGAGI. V was cut by 0 bases and J by 7 bases, with 15 bases left in between. The CDR3 sequence is 15 residues long. The CDR3 region is CASSYSGSGRRTQYF. CDR3 nucleotides: TGTGCCAGCAGTTACTCGGGGTCCGGAAGGCGGACCCAGTACTTC.

Of note for this clone: Other DNA sequences within the sample encode an identical CDR3. The genes are TRBV7-9 and TRBJ2-5; TRBD2 aligns across 7 bases. The CDR3 runs to 14 residues. Germline loops: CDR1 SEHNR, CDR2 FQNEAQ (reference sequence). V lost 5 bases, J lost 0 bases, and 3 bases stayed unmatched. The CDR3 DNA follows: TGTGCCAGCAGCCTCGGGACTAACCAAGAGACCCAGTACTTC. This translates into CASSLGTNQETQYF.

This clone was recorded a few times. The chain is built from TRBV9 and TRBJ2-2; 9 bases map to TRBD2. Germline V lookup: CDR1 SGDLS, CDR2 YYNGEE. J was trimmed by 7 bases and V by 0 bases; bases with no gene match: 7. CDR3 size: 16 residues. In DNA form, the CDR3 reads TGTGCCAGCAGCGTAGGACTACTAGCGGGTATCGGGGAGCTGTTTTTT. This translates into CASSVGLLAGIGELFF.

This clone has more than one count but fewer than ten. The chain joins TRBV4-3 to TRBJ2-5, with TRBD2 identical over 9 bases. Germline trimming cut 1 base from V and 4 bases from J; bases unmatched to any gene: 10. The CDR3 has 17 residues. Germline V CDR1 and CDR2: LGHNA, YSLEER. CDR3 coding DNA: TGCGCCAGCAGCCAAGGATCGGGACTAGCAGGGGGAGAGACCCAGTACTTC. As protein: CASSQGSGLAGGETQYF.

This chain links TRBV9 with TRBJ1-5; D is perhaps TRBD1 (5 bases). CDR3 length: 14 residues. The ends were cut back, 0 bases at V and 7 bases at J, with 11 bases in the middle. Germline V lookup: CDR1 SGDLS, CDR2 YYNGEE. This chain's CDR3 is CASSVGRGEQPQHF. CDR3 nucleotide sequence: TGTGCCAGCAGCGTAGGCCGAGGGGAGCAGCCCCAGCATTTT.

The V and J genes are TRBV7-6 and TRBJ2-1; 7 bases are a match to TRBD2. The length of the CDR3 is 13 residues. Trimming removed 5 bases from V and 3 bases from J; junction bases left unmatched: 1. Germline V gene sequence: CDR1 SGHVS, CDR2 FNYEAQ. The CDR3 here is CASSGGDYNEQFF. CDR3 DNA: TGTGCCAGCAGCGGGGGGGACTACAATGAGCAGTTCTTC.

This clone was counted at least ten times. Other DNA sequences in this specimen translate into the identical CDR3. This rearrangement joins TRBV29-1 to TRBJ1-1; 7 positions agree with TRBD1. CDR1 and CDR2 from the germline V gene are SQVTM and ANQGSEA. CDR3 length: 14 amino acids. After removal of 6 bases from V and 8 bases from J, the junction contained 15 bases not matched to a gene. CDR3 DNA sequence: TGCAGCGTAGCAAACCGGGACAGCTTTTTAGAAGCTTTCTTT. Translating it yields CSVANRDSFLEAFF.

V usage is TRBV11-3 and J usage is TRBJ2-1; D remains unclear. The CDR3 has 13 amino acids. Germline V CDR1 and CDR2: SGHNT, YENEEA. V was clipped by 0 bases and J by 10 bases, with 10 bases between them. The CDR3 nucleotides read TGTGCCAGCAGCTTAGAGTCCTCGGAGGAGCAGTTCTTC. As protein: CASSLESSEEQFF.

Only a few counts were recorded for this clone. This chain connects TRBV7-2 to TRBJ2-7; the match to TRBD2 covers 7 bases. The CDR3 is 17 amino acids. Germline CDR1 and CDR2: SGHTA and FQGNSA. The V gene end was trimmed by 1 base and the J gene end by 3 bases; junction bases not matched to a gene: 12. The CDR3 DNA sequence: TGTGCCAGCAGCTTAGGAGTGGGGCTAGCGGAGGACTACGAGCAGTACTTC. Its translation: CASSLGVGLAEDYEQYF.

This clone was recorded once. J is TRBJ2-6 and V is TRBV28, with D perhaps matching TRBD1 (6 bases). Germline V gene lookup returns CDR1 MDHEN and CDR2 SYDVKM. V shed 10 bases and J shed 4 bases, with 17 bases lying between them. This CDR3 has 15 residues. Written as DNA, the CDR3 is TGTGCCACCCTCACAGGGCCGTGGGGGGCCAACGTCCTGACTTTC. Its protein product is CATLTGPWGANVLTF. The whole variable domain, filled in from reference TRBV28 and TRBJ2-6, reads DVKVTQSSRYLVKRTGEKVFLECVQDMDHENMFWYRQDPGLGLRLIYFSYDVKMKEKGDIPEGYSVSREKKERFSLILESASTNQTSMYLCATLTGPWGANVLTFGAGSRLTVL.

The J gene is TRBJ2-1, the V gene TRBV9; 9 bases agree with TRBD2. Germline trimming cut 3 bases from V and 9 bases from J; bases unmatched to any gene: 10. The CDR3 is 15 amino acids. CDR1 is SGDLS and CDR2 is YYNGEE in the germline V gene. The CDR3 DNA sequence: TGTGCCAGCAGCGAGTGCTGGCGGGAGGGGTGTGAGCAGTTCTTC. It is translated as CASSECWREGCEQFF.

V gene TRBV18 combines with J gene TRBJ2-7; TRBD1 agrees at 7 bases. From germline, CDR1 is KGHSH and CDR2 LQKENI. The CDR3 is made up of 16 amino acids. V was clipped by 6 bases and J by 2 bases; unmatched bases: 13. DNA for the CDR3: TGTGCCAGCTCTCAAACACAGGGGCGATCTCCCTACGAGCAGTACTTC. This codes for CASSQTQGRSPYEQYF.

This sequence joins TRBV18 and TRBJ2-1, with D possibly matching TRBD2 (6 bases). The CDR3 extends over 17 amino acids. V was clipped by 3 bases and J by 0 bases, with 15 bases between them. The germline V gene encodes CDR1 KGHSH and CDR2 LQKENI. CDR3 DNA: TGTGCCAGCTCACCCCTGCGGAGGGCGAGCTCCTACAATGAGCAGTTCTTC. Translation: CASSPLRRASSYNEQFF.

The chain employs TRBV7-9 and TRBJ1-2, with D unresolved. This CDR3 has 13 residues. Germline lookup yields CDR1 SEHNR and CDR2 FQNEAQ (reference sequence). Deletions cut 5 bases from V and 4 bases from J, with 11 bases between. The CDR3 sequence is CASSVGRTYGYTF. CDR3 nucleotides: TGTGCCAGCAGCGTAGGACGGACCTATGGCTACACCTTC.

This clone has more than one count but fewer than ten. The gene calls are TRBV4-2 and TRBJ2-5; D call uncertain. Germline CDR1 LGHNA, CDR2 YNFKEQ. With 3 bases removed from V and 5 bases from J, the gap between germline ends came to 10 bases. This CDR3 has 13 amino acids. The CDR3 loop is CASSHPAEETQYF. CDR3 DNA sequence: TGTGCCAGCAGCCACCCTGCTGAGGAGACCCAGTACTTC.

A few counts support this clone. The same CDR3 can be traced to other DNA sequences in this sample. CDR3 nucleotides: TGCGCCAGCAGCTTGTCGGGTCCCTACGAGCAGTACTTC. Amino acids: CASSLSGPYEQYF. The chain links TRBV5-1 to TRBJ2-7; D unresolved. The V gene's germline CDR1 is SGHRS and CDR2 YFSETQ. The CDR3 sequence is 13 residues long. The ends were cut back, 1 base at V and 2 bases at J, with 7 bases in the middle.

The J gene is TRBJ2-7, the V gene TRBV7-8; possibly TRBD1 for D (5 bases). CDR1 is SGHVS, CDR2 FQNEAQ, per germline. This CDR3 spans 14 amino acids. Deletions cut 1 base from V and 3 bases from J, with 10 bases between. The CDR3 region has the DNA TGTGCCAGCAGCTTAGTAAGACAGTTCTACGAGCAGTACTTC. Protein product: CASSLVRQFYEQYF.

Comments on this clone: In the same sample, other DNA sequences code for this CDR3. The rearrangement links TRBV28 to TRBJ2-5; D is ambiguous. The germline V gene encodes CDR1 MDHEN and CDR2 SYDVKM. The CDR3 totals 14 residues. V lost 2 bases, J lost 2 bases, and 9 bases lay in between. This CDR3 is CASSLGQPQETQYF. For the CDR3, the DNA is TGTGCCAGCAGTTTAGGGCAGCCACAAGAGACCCAGTACTTC.

This clone was seen only a few times. The chain joins TRBV4-3 to TRBJ2-7; D may be TRBD2 (5 bases). The germline gives CDR1 LGHNA, CDR2 YSLEER. The germline V and J ends were trimmed by 8 bases and 0 bases, with 17 bases remaining between them. CDR3 length: 15 amino acids. CDR3 in amino acids: CASAKIGLNSYEQYF. The CDR3 DNA reads TGCGCCAGCGCAAAAATTGGACTGAACTCCTACGAGCAGTACTTC.

This chain joins TRBV11-2 and TRBJ1-2; D is ambiguous. The CDR3 is 13 amino acids. Germline assignment: CDR1 SGHAT and CDR2 FQNNGV. The V end was cut by 5 bases, the J end by 7 bases, with 14 bases between. The CDR3 nucleotides are TGTGCCAGCAGCGAGGAGGGTTATACTGGCTACACCTTC. Its translation is CASSEEGYTGYTF.

V gene TRBV5-8 combines with J gene TRBJ2-7, with 9 bases aligning to TRBD2. The length of the CDR3 is 16 residues. Germline V gives CDR1 SGHTS, CDR2 YDEGEE. Trimming at V came to 0 bases and at J to 3 bases, leaving 7 bases not matched to a gene. For the CDR3, the DNA is TGTGCCAGCAGCTTGGTCGCGGGAGGGAGTAGCTACGAGCAGTACTTC. It encodes CASSLVAGGSSYEQYF.

V is TRBV28 and J is TRBJ1-4, with D perhaps matching TRBD1 (5 bases). The CDR3 spans 15 residues. V lost 4 bases, J lost 0 bases, and 9 bases lay in between. From germline, CDR1 is MDHEN and CDR2 SYDVKM. The CDR3 is CASSSPGSTNEKLFF. The CDR3 DNA sequence: TGTGCCAGCAGTTCCCCAGGGTCAACTAATGAAAAACTGTTTTTT.

This clone was seen a handful of times. V and J are TRBV7-2 and TRBJ2-3; D is ambiguous. The germline CDR1 and CDR2 sequences are SGHTA and FQGNSA. The CDR3 runs to 15 residues. The V and J ends lost 3 bases and 0 bases respectively, with 10 bases between them. CDR3 protein: CASSFGPESTDTQYF. The CDR3 nucleotides are TGTGCCAGCAGCTTTGGCCCGGAGAGCACAGATACGCAGTATTTT. Combining the CDR3 with reference TRBV7-2 and TRBJ2-3 gives the whole variable domain GAGVSQSPSNKVTEKGKDVELRCDPISGHTALYWYRQSLGQGLEFLIYFQGNSAPDKSGLPSDRFSAERTGGSVSTLTIQRTQQEDSAVYLCASSFGPESTDTQYFGPGTRLTVL.

This sequence joins TRBV14 and TRBJ2-1, with no clear D. CDR3 length equals 13 residues. V lost 4 bases to trimming and J lost 5 bases, with 9 bases between them. The V gene's germline CDR1 is SGHDN and CDR2 FVKESK. The CDR3 DNA is TGTGCCAGCAGCCCCCTCGGAGACAATGAGCAGTTCTTC. It codes for CASSPLGDNEQFF.

This rearrangement joins TRBV6-1 to TRBJ2-7, with a weak D call TRBD1 (6 bases). V was trimmed by 8 bases and J by 3 bases, leaving 17 bases between them. The germline gives CDR1 MNHNS, CDR2 SASEGT. CDR3 length: 14 amino acids. The CDR3 region is CASLTSRGFYEQYF. The CDR3 DNA is TGTGCCAGCCTAACCTCCAGGGGATTCTACGAGCAGTACTTC.

The rearrangement uses TRBV5-1 and TRBJ2-5; maybe TRBD2 (6 bases). This CDR3 contains 14 residues. CDR1 SGHRS and CDR2 YFSETQ come from the germline V gene. The V gene lost 4 bases and the J gene lost 2 bases, with 12 bases spanning the gap. Here the CDR3 reads CASSPGAGQETQYF. CDR3 nucleotides: TGCGCCAGCAGCCCCGGAGCGGGTCAAGAGACCCAGTACTTC.

The V call is TRBV5-6, the J call TRBJ1-1, with D uncertain. CDR3 length: 14 residues. Germline-derived CDR1 and CDR2 are SGHDT and YYEEEE. V was pared by 0 bases and J by 1 base, with 7 bases between. The CDR3 sequence: CASSLGSGNTEAFF. CDR3 bases: TGTGCCAGCAGCTTGGGGAGTGGGAACACTGAAGCTTTCTTT.

This chain joins TRBV6-1 and TRBJ1-2, with D possibly being TRBD1 (5 bases). The V end was cut by 6 bases, the J end by 8 bases, with 19 bases between. CDR3 length equals 14 residues. Germline CDR1 and CDR2: MNHNS and SASEGT. The CDR3, as DNA: TGTGCCAGCAGCCTCGGGGGGGACTCGGGAGGCTACACCTTC. Translating gives CASSLGGDSGGYTF.

The CDR3 region has the DNA TGTGCCAGCAGCTTAAGGGGACTAGCGGGCCCCTCCGGCCATGAGCAGTTCTTC. It codes for CASSLRGLAGPSGHEQFF. The V call is TRBV7-3, the J call TRBJ2-1, with 12 bases fitting TRBD2. The germline gives CDR1 SGHTA, CDR2 FQGTGA. CDR3 size: 18 residues. Unmatched junction bases numbered 12, after V lost 1 base and J lost 8 bases.